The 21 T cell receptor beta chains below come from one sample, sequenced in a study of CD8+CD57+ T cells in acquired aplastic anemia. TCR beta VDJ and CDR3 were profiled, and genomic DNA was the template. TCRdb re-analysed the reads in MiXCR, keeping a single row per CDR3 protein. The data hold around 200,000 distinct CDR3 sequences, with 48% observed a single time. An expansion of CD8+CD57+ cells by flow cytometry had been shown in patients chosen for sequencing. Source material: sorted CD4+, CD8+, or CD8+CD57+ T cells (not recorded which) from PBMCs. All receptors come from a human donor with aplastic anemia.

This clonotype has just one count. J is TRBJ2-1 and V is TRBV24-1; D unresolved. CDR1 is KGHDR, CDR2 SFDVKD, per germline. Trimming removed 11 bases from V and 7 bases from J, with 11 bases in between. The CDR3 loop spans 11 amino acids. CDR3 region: CASSRLNEQFF. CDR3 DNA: TGTGCCAGCAGCAGACTGAATGAGCAGTTCTTC.

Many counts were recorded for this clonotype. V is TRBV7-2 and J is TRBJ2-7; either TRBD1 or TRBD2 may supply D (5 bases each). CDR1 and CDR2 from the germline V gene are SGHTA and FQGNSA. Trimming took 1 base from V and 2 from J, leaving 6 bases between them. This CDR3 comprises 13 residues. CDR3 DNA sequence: TGTGCCAGCAGCTTAGTGGGACCCTACGAGCAGTACTTC. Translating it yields CASSLVGPYEQYF.

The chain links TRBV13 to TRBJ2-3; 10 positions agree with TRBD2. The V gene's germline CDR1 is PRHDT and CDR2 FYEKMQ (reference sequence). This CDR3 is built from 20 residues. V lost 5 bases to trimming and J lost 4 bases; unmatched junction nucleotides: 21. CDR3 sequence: CASSPTGTSDPGARPDTQYF. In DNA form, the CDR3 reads TGTGCCAGCAGCCCGACCGGGACTAGCGACCCTGGGGCCCGCCCAGATACGCAGTATTTT.

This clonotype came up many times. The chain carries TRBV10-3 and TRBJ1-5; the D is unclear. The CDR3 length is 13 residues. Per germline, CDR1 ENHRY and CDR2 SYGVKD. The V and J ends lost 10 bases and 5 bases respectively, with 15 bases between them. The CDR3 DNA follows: TGTGCCACTTCCCGGACGGATGATCAGCCCCAGCATTTT. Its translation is CATSRTDDQPQHF.

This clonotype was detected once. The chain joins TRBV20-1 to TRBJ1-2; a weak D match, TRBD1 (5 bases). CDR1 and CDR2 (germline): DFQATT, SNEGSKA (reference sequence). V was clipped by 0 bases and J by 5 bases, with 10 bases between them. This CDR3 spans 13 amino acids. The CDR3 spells CSARDRPGYGYTF. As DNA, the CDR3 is TGCAGTGCTAGAGATAGGCCAGGGTATGGCTACACCTTC.

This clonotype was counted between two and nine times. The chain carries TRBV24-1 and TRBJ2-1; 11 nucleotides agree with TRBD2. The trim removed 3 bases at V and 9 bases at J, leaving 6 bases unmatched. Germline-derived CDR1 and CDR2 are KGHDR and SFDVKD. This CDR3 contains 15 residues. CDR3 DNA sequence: TGTGCCACCAGTGATACTCGGACTAGCGGGCGTGAGCAGTTCTTC. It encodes CATSDTRTSGREQFF.

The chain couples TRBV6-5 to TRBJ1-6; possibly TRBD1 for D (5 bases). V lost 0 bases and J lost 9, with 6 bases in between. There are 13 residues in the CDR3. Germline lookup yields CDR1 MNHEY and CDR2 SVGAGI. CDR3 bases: TGTGCCAGCAGTTACTCAGGGGTTTCACCCCTCCACTTT. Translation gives CASSYSGVSPLHF.

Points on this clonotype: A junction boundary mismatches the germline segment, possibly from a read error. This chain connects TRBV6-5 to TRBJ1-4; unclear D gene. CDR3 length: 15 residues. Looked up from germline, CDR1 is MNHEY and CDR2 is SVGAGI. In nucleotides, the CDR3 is TGTGCCAGCAATTACTCGATTGGTGTGAGTGAAAAACTGTTTTTT. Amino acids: CASNYSIGVSEKLFF.

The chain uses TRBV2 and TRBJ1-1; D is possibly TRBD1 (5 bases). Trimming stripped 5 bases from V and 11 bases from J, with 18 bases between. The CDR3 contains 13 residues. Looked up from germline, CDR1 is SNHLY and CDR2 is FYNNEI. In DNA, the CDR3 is TGTGCCAGCAGTCCCGGGGCAGCTTCCAATGCTTTCTTT. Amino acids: CASSPGAASNAFF.

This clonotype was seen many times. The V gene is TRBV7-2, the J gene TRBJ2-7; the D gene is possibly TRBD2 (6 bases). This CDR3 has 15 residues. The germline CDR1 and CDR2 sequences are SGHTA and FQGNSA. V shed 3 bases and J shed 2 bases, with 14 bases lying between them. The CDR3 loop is CASSLGGLSTYEQYF. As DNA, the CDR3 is TGTGCCAGCAGCTTGGGGGGACTCTCCACCTACGAGCAGTACTTC. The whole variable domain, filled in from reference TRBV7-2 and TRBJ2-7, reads GAGVSQSPSNKVTEKGKDVELRCDPISGHTALYWYRQSLGQGLEFLIYFQGNSAPDKSGLPSDRFSAERTGGSVSTLTIQRTQQEDSAVYLCASSLGGLSTYEQYFGPGTRLTVT.

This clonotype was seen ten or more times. The DNA for the CDR3 is TGCAGTGCCGGAACCAGACTAGCGGGAGAGTCCTACAATGAGCAGTTCTTC. It codes for CSAGTRLAGESYNEQFF. J is TRBJ2-1 and V is TRBV20-1, with 12 bases identical to TRBD2. The CDR3 totals 17 residues. Unmatched junction bases numbered 10, after V lost 6 bases and J lost 1 base. Germline loops: CDR1 DFQATT, CDR2 SNEGSKA (reference sequence).

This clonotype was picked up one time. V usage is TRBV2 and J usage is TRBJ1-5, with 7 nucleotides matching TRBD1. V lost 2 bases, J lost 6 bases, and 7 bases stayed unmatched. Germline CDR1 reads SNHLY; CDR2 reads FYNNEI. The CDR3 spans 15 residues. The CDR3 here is CASSERQGLSQPQHF. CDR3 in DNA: TGTGCCAGCAGTGAACGACAGGGTCTGAGTCAGCCCCAGCATTTT.

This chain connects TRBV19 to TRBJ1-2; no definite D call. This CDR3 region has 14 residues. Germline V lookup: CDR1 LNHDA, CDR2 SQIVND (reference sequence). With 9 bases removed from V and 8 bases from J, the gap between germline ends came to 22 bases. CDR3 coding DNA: TGTGCCAGCCGATCCCCGCCCGAGGACTGGGGCTACACCTTC. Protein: CASRSPPEDWGYTF. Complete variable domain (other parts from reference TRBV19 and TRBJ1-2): DGGITQSPKYLFRKEGQNVTLSCEQNLNHDAMYWYRQDPGQGLRLIYYSQIVNDFQKGDIAEGYSVSREKKESFPLTVTSAQKNPTAFYLCASRSPPEDWGYTFGSGTRLTVV.

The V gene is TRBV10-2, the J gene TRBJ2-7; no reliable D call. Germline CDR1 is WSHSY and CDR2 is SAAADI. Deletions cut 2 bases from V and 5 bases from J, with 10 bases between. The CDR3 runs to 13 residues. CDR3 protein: CASSETDADEQYF. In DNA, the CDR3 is TGCGCCAGCAGTGAGACGGACGCCGACGAGCAGTACTTC.

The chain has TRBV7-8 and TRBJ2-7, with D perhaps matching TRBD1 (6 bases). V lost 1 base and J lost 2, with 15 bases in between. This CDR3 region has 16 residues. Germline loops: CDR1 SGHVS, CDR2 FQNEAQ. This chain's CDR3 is CASSLVPRAGAYEQYF. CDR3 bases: TGTGCCAGCAGCTTAGTTCCCCGGGCAGGGGCCTACGAGCAGTACTTC.

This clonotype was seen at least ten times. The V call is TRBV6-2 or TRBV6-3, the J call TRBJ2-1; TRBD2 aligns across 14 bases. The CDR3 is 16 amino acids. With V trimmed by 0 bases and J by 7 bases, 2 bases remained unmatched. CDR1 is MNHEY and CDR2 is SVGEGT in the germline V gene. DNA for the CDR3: TGTGCCAGCAGTTACTCGACTAGCGGGAGGGCGAATGAGCAGTTCTTC. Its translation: CASSYSTSGRANEQFF.

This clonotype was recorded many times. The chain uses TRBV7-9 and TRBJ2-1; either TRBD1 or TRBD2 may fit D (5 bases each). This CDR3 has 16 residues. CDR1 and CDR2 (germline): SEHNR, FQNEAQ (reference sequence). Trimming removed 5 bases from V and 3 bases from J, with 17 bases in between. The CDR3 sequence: CASSPEKGSIYNEQFF. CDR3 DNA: TGTGCCAGCAGCCCCGAGAAGGGGAGCATCTACAATGAGCAGTTCTTC.

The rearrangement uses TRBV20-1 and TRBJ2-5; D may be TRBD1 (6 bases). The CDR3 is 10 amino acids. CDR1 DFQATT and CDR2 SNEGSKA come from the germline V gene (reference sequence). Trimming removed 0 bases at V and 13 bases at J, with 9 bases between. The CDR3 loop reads CSARDGGSYF. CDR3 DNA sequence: TGCAGTGCTAGAGATGGGGGCTCGTACTTC.

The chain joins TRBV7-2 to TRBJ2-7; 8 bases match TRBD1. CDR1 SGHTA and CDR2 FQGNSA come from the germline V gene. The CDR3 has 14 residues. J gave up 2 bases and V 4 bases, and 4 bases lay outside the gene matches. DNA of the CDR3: TGTGCCAGCAGCTCCACAGGGGGTCCCTACGAGCAGTACTTC. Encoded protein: CASSSTGGPYEQYF.

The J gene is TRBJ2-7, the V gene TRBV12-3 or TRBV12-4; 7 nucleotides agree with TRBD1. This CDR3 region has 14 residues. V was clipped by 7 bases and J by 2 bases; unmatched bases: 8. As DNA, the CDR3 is TGTGCCAGCACCTCGGACAGGCAACCCTACGAGCAGTACTTC. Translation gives CASTSDRQPYEQYF.

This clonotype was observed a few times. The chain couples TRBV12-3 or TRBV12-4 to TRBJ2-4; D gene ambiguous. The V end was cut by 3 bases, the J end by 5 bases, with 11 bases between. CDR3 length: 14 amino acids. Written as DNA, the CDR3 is TGTGCCAGCAGTTTCGTGTTAGCAGAAAACATTCAGTACTTC. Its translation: CASSFVLAENIQYF.